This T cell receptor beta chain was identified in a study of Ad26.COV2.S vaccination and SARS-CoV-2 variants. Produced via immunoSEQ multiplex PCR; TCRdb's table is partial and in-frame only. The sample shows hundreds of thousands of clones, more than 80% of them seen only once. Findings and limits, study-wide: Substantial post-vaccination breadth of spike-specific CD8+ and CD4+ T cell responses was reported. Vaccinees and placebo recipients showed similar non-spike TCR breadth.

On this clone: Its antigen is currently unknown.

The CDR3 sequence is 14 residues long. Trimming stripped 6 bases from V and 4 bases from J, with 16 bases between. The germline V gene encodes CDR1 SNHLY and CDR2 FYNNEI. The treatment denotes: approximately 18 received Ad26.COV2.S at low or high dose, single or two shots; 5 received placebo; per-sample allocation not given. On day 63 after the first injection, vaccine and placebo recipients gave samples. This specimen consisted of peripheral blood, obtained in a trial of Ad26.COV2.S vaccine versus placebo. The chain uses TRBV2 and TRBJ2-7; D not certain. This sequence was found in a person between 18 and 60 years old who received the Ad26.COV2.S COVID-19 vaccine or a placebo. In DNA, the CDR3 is TGTGCCAGCAGGTTTACGGGTGCCCTTTACGAGCAGTACTTC. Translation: CASRFTGALYEQYF. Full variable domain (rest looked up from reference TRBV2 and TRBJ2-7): EPEVTQTPSHQVTQMGQEVILRCVPISNHLYFYWYRQILGQKVEFLVSFYNNEISEKSEIFDDQFSVERPDGSNFTLKIRSTKLEDSAMYFCASRFTGALYEQYFGPGTRLTVT.